The rows below give T cell receptor beta chains drawn from one sample of a study of response to subunit inactivated influenza vaccine. TCRdb fed the RT-PCR reads into MiXCR, producing one record per CDR3 protein. The table includes almost 250,000 distinct CDR3 sequences, 9.5% to 15% detected once. This material consisted of non-naive T cells sorted from PBMCs, taken less than 15 days before vaccination. Receptor source: a man aged 50-59 years who received an inactivated influenza vaccine. Both conserved end residues are part of each CDR3. D genes are given only for firm matches. Size is omitted from some rows. Given values are once, few, many or a class for expanded clones.

cdr3_nt cdr3_aa d_call j_call v_call cdr3_length clone_size
TGCGCCAGCAGCTTGGAGACAACGAACACCGGGGAGCTGTTTTTT CASSLETTNTGELFF NA TRBJ2-2 TRBV5-1 15 NA
TGTGCCAGCAGCGCGATGGACAGAGTCTACGAGCAGTACTTC CASSAMDRVYEQYF NA TRBJ2-7 TRBV9 14 NA
TGTGCCAGCAGTTACAGCCAGCGTAGGGTCGGCTACACCTTC CASSYSQRRVGYTF NA TRBJ1-2 TRBV12-3/TRBV12-4 14 NA
TGTGCCAGCAGTTACCGTGGGACATCGTCCGGGGAGCTGTTTTTT CASSYRGTSSGELFF NA TRBJ2-2 TRBV6-2/TRBV6-3 15 NA
TGTGCCAGCAGCCCTGGCCATGGATCGGGGAATTCACCCCTCCACTTT CASSPGHGSGNSPLHF NA TRBJ1-6 TRBV28 16 few
TGTGCCATCAGTGCGTTGGGACAGGGTTACAATGAGCAGTTCTTC CAISALGQGYNEQFF TRBD1 TRBJ2-1 TRBV10-3 15 many
TGTGCCAGCAGCGGGATCGCTGAAGCTTTCTTT CASSGIAEAFF NA TRBJ1-1 TRBV7-9 11 NA
TGTGCCAGCAGCTGGGACAGGAACATTCAGTACTTC CASSWDRNIQYF TRBD1 TRBJ2-4 TRBV11-2 12 few
TGTGCCAGCAGCCAAGAACCGGGACGGGGCTACACCTTC CASSQEPGRGYTF NA TRBJ1-2 TRBV4-2 13 many
TGCGCCAGCAGCCAAGTCCTGACACCCGGAAACACCATATATTTT CASSQVLTPGNTIYF NA TRBJ1-3 TRBV4-1 15 NA